The clone carrying this T cell receptor (beta chain) was counted once. Its antigen is not identified. The data derive from a study of CD8+ T cells in alopecia areata. CDR3 length: 15 amino acids. The J segment lost 5 bases and the V segment lost 4 bases, leaving 7 bases of the junction unmatched. Germline values: CDR1 SGHDT, CDR2 YYEEEE. Isolated RNA was reverse transcribed into cDNA used as the sequencing template. Method: immunoSEQ multiplex PCR; TCRdb's copy keeps in-frame clones and lacks some. The table lists about 150,000 clones, around 62% of them singletons. CD4+ and CD8+ T cells were sorted from PBMCs stained for CD3, CD4 and CD8. General observations from the study: Mice showed TCR sharing more clearly than patients did, possibly owing to HLA. Besides other cells, scalp samples also yield sequences of resident alphabeta T cells from normal skin. Compared with normal scalp, lesional scalp had higher clonality and more expanded CD8+ clones.

Sequenced: CD8+ T cells sorted from blood. The rearrangement links TRBV5-6 to TRBJ1-5; 9 bases map to TRBD1. The clonotype originates from a human donor in good health. The CDR3 bases are TGTGCCAGCAGCAAACGGGACAGGGTCGATCAGCCCCAGCATTTT. The encoded protein is CASSKRDRVDQPQHF.